The 29 T cell receptor beta chains below all came from one sample that was sequenced in a study of cytomegalovirus exposure and HLA in healthy donors. PCR involved 60 Vbeta and 13 Jbeta primers. The protocol was immunoSEQ multiplex PCR, while the TCRdb copy is restricted to in-frame clones and leaves out a portion. The profile shows approximately 120,000 clones, around three quarters of them singletons. Material: PBMCs. These receptors were collected from a man aged 40-49 years in good health and CMV-seronegative.

This chain uses TRBV28 with TRBJ1-4; 7 positions match TRBD1. Germline-derived CDR1 and CDR2 are MDHEN and SYDVKM. The V segment lost 5 bases and the J segment 5 bases; nucleotides outside the gene matches: 8. This CDR3 spans 15 amino acids. CDR3 amino acids: CASSRGGTVNEKLFF. The CDR3 coding sequence is TGTGCCAGCAGTCGCGGCGGGACAGTAAATGAAAAACTGTTTTTT.

The chain joins TRBV9 to TRBJ1-1, with D perhaps matching TRBD1 (6 bases). The germline CDR1 and CDR2 sequences are SGDLS and YYNGEE. V was pared by 3 bases and J by 5 bases, with 8 bases between. There are 12 residues in the CDR3. The CDR3 reads CASSAGVTEAFF. CDR3 DNA sequence: TGTGCCAGCAGCGCAGGGGTGACTGAAGCTTTCTTT.

The chain is built from TRBV27 and TRBJ2-3; D gene ambiguous. Germline CDR1 and CDR2: MNHEY and SMNVEV (reference sequence). This CDR3 is 13 amino acids long. Trimming removed 4 bases from V and 11 bases from J, with 16 bases in between. The CDR3 reads CASSYQPPSGQYF. CDR3 bases: TGTGCCAGCAGTTATCAACCTCCTAGTGGGCAGTATTTT.

The chain is built from TRBV5-4 and TRBJ1-6; D unclear. This CDR3 is 16 amino acids long. Germline V CDR1 and CDR2: SGHNT, YYREEE (reference sequence). Trimming stripped 3 bases from V and 8 bases from J, with 18 bases between. CDR3 protein: CASSSLGRGAHSPLHF. CDR3 nucleotides: TGTGCCAGCAGCTCGCTAGGAAGAGGAGCGCATTCACCCCTCCACTTT.

This rearrangement joins TRBV10-1 to TRBJ1-3; TRBD1 matches 7 bases. Trimming removed 6 bases from V and 2 bases from J; junction bases left unmatched: 1. The CDR3 is 13 residues long. Germline V gene sequence: CDR1 WNHNN, CDR2 SYGVQD (reference sequence). CDR3 amino acids: CASRGQAGNTIYF. As DNA, the CDR3 is TGCGCCAGCAGAGGACAGGCTGGAAACACCATATATTTT.

Concerning this clone: Other DNA sequences of this sample code for an identical CDR3. The rearrangement uses TRBV20-1 and TRBJ1-2; D not certain. Germline-derived CDR1 and CDR2 are DFQATT and SNEGSKA (reference sequence). The CDR3 length is 11 residues. Deletions cut 3 bases from V and 4 bases from J, with 6 bases between. CDR3 in amino acids: CSARGGYGYTF. CDR3 DNA sequence: TGCAGTGCTAGGGGAGGCTATGGCTACACCTTC.

The chain combines TRBV7-3 with TRBJ2-3, with 7 nucleotides matching TRBD2. V dropped 3 bases and J dropped 2; count of bases not matched to a gene: 11. From germline, CDR1 is SGHTA and CDR2 FQGTGA. The CDR3 contains 17 residues. This chain's CDR3 is CASSLGFAGDATDTQYF. CDR3 in DNA: TGTGCCAGCAGCTTGGGTTTTGCGGGGGACGCCACAGATACGCAGTATTTT.

The genes are TRBV19 and TRBJ2-7; weak D call: TRBD1 (6 bases). V dropped 3 bases and J dropped 0 bases, with 12 bases sitting between them. The CDR3 sequence is 15 residues long. Germline V gene lookup returns CDR1 LNHDA and CDR2 SQIVND (reference sequence). The CDR3 is CASSIPGALSYEQYF. CDR3 bases: TGTGCCAGTAGTATCCCAGGGGCCCTCTCCTACGAGCAGTACTTC.

The J gene is TRBJ1-5, the V gene TRBV15; D is ambiguous. The CDR3 spans 12 residues. V was cut by 2 bases and J by 9 bases, with 8 bases left in between. The germline V gene has CDR1 LNHNV and CDR2 YYDKDF (reference sequence). CDR3 coding DNA: TGTGCCACCAGCAGAACCTCTACGCCCCAGCATTTT. Its protein is CATSRTSTPQHF. Full variable domain (outside the CDR3, taken from reference TRBV15 and TRBJ1-5): DAMVIQNPRYQVTQFGKPVTLSCSQTLNHNVMYWYQQKSSQAPKLLFHYYDKDFNNEADTPDNFQSRRPNTSFCFLDIRSPGLGDTAMYLCATSRTSTPQHFGDGTRLSIL.

DNA of the CDR3: TGTGCCAGCAGTCGACAGAACAATGAGCAGTTCTTC. It codes for CASSRQNNEQFF. The chain couples TRBV6-6 to TRBJ2-1; D is perhaps TRBD1 (5 bases). CDR1 and CDR2 (germline): MNHNY, SVGAGI (reference sequence). This CDR3 contains 12 residues. V lost 5 bases, J lost 5 bases, and 7 bases lay in between.

J is TRBJ2-5 and V is TRBV30; D perhaps matches TRBD2 (5 bases). Germline values: CDR1 GTSNPN, CDR2 SVGIG (reference sequence). The CDR3 sequence is 15 residues long. V lost 2 bases and J 5 bases, leaving 18 bases between the germline ends. CDR3 in amino acids: CAWSNGMQPHETQYF. The CDR3 DNA follows: TGTGCCTGGAGTAACGGGATGCAGCCCCACGAGACCCAGTACTTC. The full variable domain, in which reference TRBV30 and TRBJ2-5 provide the parts outside the CDR3, is SQTIHQWPATLVQPVGSPLSLECTVEGTSNPNLYWYRQAAGRGLQLLFYSVGIGQISSEVPQNLSASRPQDRQFILSSKKLLLSDSGFYLCAWSNGMQPHETQYFGPGTRLLVL.

This chain connects TRBV5-1 to TRBJ2-6, with unresolved D. The germline gives CDR1 SGHRS, CDR2 YFSETQ. Trimming cost V 4 bases and J 4 bases, with 9 bases left between them. The CDR3 has 14 residues. CDR3 amino acids: CASSPRLGANVLTF. The CDR3 region has the DNA TGCGCCAGCAGCCCCCGTTTGGGGGCCAACGTCCTGACTTTC.

This clone was observed a few times. The rearrangement uses TRBV18 and TRBJ1-2, with 9 bases fitting TRBD1. V lost 3 bases, J lost 1 base, and 12 bases stayed unmatched. This CDR3 spans 18 amino acids. Germline V lookup: CDR1 KGHSH, CDR2 LQKENI. Here the CDR3 reads CASSPLSGQGTFNYGYTF. The CDR3 nucleotides are TGTGCCAGCTCACCCCTCTCCGGACAGGGGACCTTTAACTATGGCTACACCTTC. The variable domain in full, with the rest retrieved from reference TRBV18 and TRBJ1-2, is NAGVMQNPRHLVRRRGQEARLRCSPMKGHSHVYWYRQLPEEGLKFMVYLQKENIIDESGMPKERFSAEFPKEGPSILRIQQVVRGDSAAYFCASSPLSGQGTFNYGYTFGSGTRLTVV.

The chain joins TRBV27 to TRBJ1-6; TRBD1 is a possible D gene (5 bases). Germline V gene sequence: CDR1 MNHEY, CDR2 SMNVEV (reference sequence). With 6 bases removed from V and 10 bases from J, the gap between germline ends came to 25 bases. This CDR3 comprises 17 residues. The CDR3, as DNA: TGTGCCAGCAGCACGAACCACAGGCTGGGCCGCTGGTCACCCCTCCACTTT. Its translation is CASSTNHRLGRWSPLHF.

This rearrangement joins TRBV5-6 to TRBJ2-1; 9 bases match TRBD1. Germline V lookup: CDR1 SGHDT, CDR2 YYEEEE. This CDR3 region has 16 residues. Losses at the gene ends were 3 bases for V and 7 bases for J; bases not matched to a gene: 11. The CDR3, as DNA: TGTGCCAGCAGCTCGCCGGGACAGGGTTTATCAAATGAGCAGTTCTTC. It is translated as CASSSPGQGLSNEQFF. Using reference TRBV5-6 and TRBJ2-1 for the parts outside the CDR3, the full variable domain is DAGVTQSPTHLIKTRGQQVTLRCSPKSGHDTVSWYQQALGQGPQFIFQYYEEEERQRGNFPDRFSGHQFPNYSSELNVNALLLGDSALYLCASSSPGQGLSNEQFFGPGTRLTVL.

The chain employs TRBV18 and TRBJ2-7; 7 positions agree with TRBD1. Per germline, CDR1 KGHSH and CDR2 LQKENI. There are 14 residues in the CDR3. V trimming: 6 bases; J trimming: 2 bases; junction bases outside the gene matches: 7. The CDR3 sequence: CASSQQGPPYEQYF. The CDR3 DNA is TGTGCCAGCTCCCAACAGGGGCCCCCCTACGAGCAGTACTTC.

The chain links TRBV7-6 to TRBJ2-3; 10 bases line up with TRBD1. This CDR3 has 16 residues. V gave up 5 bases and J gave up 0 bases; unmatched junction bases: 5. Looked up from germline, CDR1 is SGHVS and CDR2 is FNYEAQ. The CDR3, as DNA: TGTGCCAGCAGCCTAATGGGACAGGGGAGCACAGATACGCAGTATTTT. Translated, it gives CASSLMGQGSTDTQYF.

The chain is built from TRBV5-5 and TRBJ1-5; D uncertain. Germline-derived CDR1 and CDR2 are SGHKS and YYEKEE (reference sequence). Trimming shortened V by 1 base and J by 2 bases, and 7 bases separated the two germline ends. The CDR3 totals 14 residues. CDR3 in DNA: TGTGCCAGCAGCTTGACAGCAGGCAATCAGCCCCAGCATTTT. This gives the protein CASSLTAGNQPQHF.

There are a few counts of this clone. This chain connects TRBV19 to TRBJ1-3; 7 bases fit TRBD1. Germline assignment: CDR1 LNHDA and CDR2 SQIVND (reference sequence). The length of the CDR3 is 17 residues. The junction had 9 bases not matched to a gene; V was cut back by 3 bases and J by 1 base. CDR3: CASSIFGDRESGNTIYF. Written as DNA, the CDR3 is TGTGCCAGTAGTATTTTCGGAGACAGGGAGTCTGGAAACACCATATATTTT.

This sequence joins TRBV6-5 and TRBJ1-2; 8 bases match TRBD1. In germline, CDR1 is MNHEY, CDR2 SVGAGI. V lost 8 bases, J lost 8 bases, and 13 bases stayed unmatched. The CDR3 contains 14 residues. CDR3 DNA sequence: TGTGCCAGCTTCAATCCAGGACAGGGAGAAGGCTACACCTTC. Translating gives CASFNPGQGEGYTF.

This clone came up once. The genes are TRBV18 and TRBJ2-1; D gene uncertain. Germline V gene lookup returns CDR1 KGHSH and CDR2 LQKENI. V shed 4 bases and J shed 6 bases, with 7 bases lying between them. The CDR3 contains 12 residues. The CDR3 DNA follows: TGTGCCAGCTCACTCGCGGCCAATGAGCAGTTCTTC. Translating gives CASSLAANEQFF.

This clone was observed a few times. Other DNA variants within this sample encode the same CDR3. The rearrangement links TRBV7-6 to TRBJ2-7, with 7 bases lining up with TRBD1. The trim removed 1 base at V and 3 bases at J, leaving 0 bases unmatched. Germline V gene sequence: CDR1 SGHVS, CDR2 FNYEAQ. The CDR3 runs 13 residues. CDR3 DNA: TGTGCCAGCAGCTTAGGGACAGGCTACGAGCAGTACTTC. Translating gives CASSLGTGYEQYF. The variable domain in full, with the rest retrieved from reference TRBV7-6 and TRBJ2-7, is GAGVSQSPRYKVTKRGQDVALRCDPISGHVSLYWYRQALGQGPEFLTYFNYEAQQDKSGLPNDRFSAERPEGSISTLTIQRTEQRDSAMYRCASSLGTGYEQYFGPGTRLTVT.

The J gene is TRBJ1-6, the V gene TRBV25-1; D unclear. The CDR3 totals 15 residues. Trimming stripped 8 bases from V and 6 bases from J, with 17 bases between. Germline-derived CDR1 and CDR2 are MGHDK and SYGVNS. The CDR3 coding sequence is TGTGCCAGCTCCTCGGGGAGGCTGAGTAATTCACCCCTCCACTTT. It specifies CASSSGRLSNSPLHF. The whole variable domain, filled in from reference TRBV25-1 and TRBJ1-6, reads EADIYQTPRYLVIGTGKKITLECSQTMGHDKMYWYQQDPGMELHLIHYSYGVNSTEKGDLSSESTVSRIRTEHFPLTLESARPSHTSQYLCASSSGRLSNSPLHFGNGTRLTVT.

This chain links TRBV19 with TRBJ1-5; TRBD1 matches at 7 bases. This CDR3 has 13 amino acids. V trimming: 5 bases; J trimming: 7 bases; junction bases outside the gene matches: 5. The V gene's germline CDR1 is LNHDA and CDR2 SQIVND (reference sequence). Here the CDR3 DNA reads TGTGCCAGTAGTGTGACAGGGAACCAGCCCCAGCATTTT. Translation: CASSVTGNQPQHF. Full variable domain (outside the CDR3, taken from reference TRBV19 and TRBJ1-5): DGGITQSPKYLFRKEGQNVTLSCEQNLNHDAMYWYRQDPGQGLRLIYYSQIVNDFQKGDIAEGYSVSREKKESFPLTVTSAQKNPTAFYLCASSVTGNQPQHFGDGTRLSIL.

In this sample, this clone turned up once. As DNA, the CDR3 is TGTGCCAGCAGTCGGGGGGACACTGAAGCTTTCTTT. Protein product: CASSRGDTEAFF. The chain uses TRBV6-5 and TRBJ1-1, with D perhaps TRBD1 (5 bases). This CDR3 comprises 12 residues. V was pared by 5 bases and J by 3 bases, with 7 bases between. Germline assignment: CDR1 MNHEY and CDR2 SVGAGI.

The chain links TRBV7-2 to TRBJ1-2, with 8 bases lining up with TRBD1. The CDR3 sequence is 14 residues long. The germline V gene has CDR1 SGHTA and CDR2 FQGNSA. V lost 3 bases and J lost 2; bases outside the gene matches: 2. CDR3: CASSFGQGNYGYTF. CDR3 in DNA: TGTGCCAGCAGCTTCGGACAGGGAAACTATGGCTACACCTTC.

The genes are TRBV7-3 and TRBJ1-2; no firm D call. Germline V gene data show CDR1 as SGHTA and CDR2 as FQGTGA. The CDR3 consists of 10 residues. V was shortened by 2 bases and J by 11 bases, with 6 bases between the two germline ends. CDR3 residues: CASSLHGYTF. The CDR3 DNA reads TGTGCCAGCAGCTTACACGGTTACACCTTC.

The chain combines TRBV5-1 with TRBJ2-2, with D maybe TRBD1 (5 bases). Trimming left V 0 bases short and J 2 bases short, with 8 bases between. The CDR3 sequence is 15 residues long. From germline, CDR1 is SGHRS and CDR2 YFSETQ. The CDR3 region is CASSLEGSNTGELFF. The CDR3 DNA is TGCGCCAGCAGCTTGGAGGGGTCCAACACCGGGGAGCTGTTTTTT.

The chain couples TRBV7-3 to TRBJ2-5; D unclear. CDR1 is SGHTA and CDR2 is FQGTGA in the germline V gene. The CDR3 runs 13 residues. V shed 2 bases and J shed 1 base, with 5 bases lying between them. This CDR3 is CASSLSPQETQYF. The CDR3 DNA sequence: TGTGCCAGCAGCTTATCTCCCCAAGAGACCCAGTACTTC.